This T cell receptor beta chain was sequenced in a study of CD8 T cells in ankylosing spondylitis. Overall study results and limits: In reactive arthritis synovial fluid and blood, some motif variants had been reported before. One TCR beta motif, made up of eight highly homologous variants, appeared characteristic of ankylosing spondylitis blood. Reported data indicate significant enrichment of disease-linked clones within matched ankylosing spondylitis synovial fluid.

Using quantitative 5'-RACE with molecular barcodes, the authors made TCR beta libraries. TCRdb re-derived calls from the 5' RACE reads in MiXCR, one entry per CDR3 protein. The top ten clones hold 5% to 7.5% of a sample with roughly 200,000 distinct CDR3 sequences, under 30% of them seen once. This clonotype has only one observation. Its antigen is undetermined. CDR1 is SQVTM and CDR2 is ANQGSEA in the germline V gene. V dropped 3 bases and J dropped 6 bases, with 10 bases sitting between them. This CDR3 has 12 amino acids. The J gene is TRBJ2-3, the V gene TRBV29-1, with D unclear. The origin of this receptor is a male donor with ankylosing spondylitis or in good health (not recorded which). Sequencing used blood, either unsorted or a sorted T cell fraction (not recorded which). In DNA, the CDR3 is TGCAGCGTTGAGAAGCCTTTGGATACGCAGTATTTT. Protein product: CSVEKPLDTQYF.